The clone carrying this TCR beta chain was seen more than once but under ten times. This entry is derived from a study of blood T cell repertoires in COVID-19. Turning to the study itself: Samples taken during acute and convalescent COVID-19 were collected in the United States, Italy and Spain. Sources were T cells, B-cell-depleted T cells, or PBMCs; the material itself was cDNA or gDNA.

CDR3 length equals 16 residues. The V gene end was trimmed by 3 bases and the J gene end by 7 bases; junction bases not matched to a gene: 7. In germline, CDR1 is SGHTA, CDR2 FQGNSA. Methods used by the authors: Scientists estimated how many nucleated cells there were by amplifying reference gene primers. The assay was immunoSEQ multiplex PCR, and TCRdb's table has in-frame clones only and misses some. That table furnishes V, J and clone size, whereas the DNA furnished D and trimming. The sample yields tens of thousands of clones, around nine tenths seen once. This receptor was taken from a man between 70 and 80 years old with active or convalescent COVID-19. The source material was peripheral blood. The chain combines TRBV7-2 with TRBJ1-6; TRBD1 matches 9 bases. CDR3 sequence reads: CASSLGQGRGNSPLHF. The CDR3 DNA is TGTGCCAGCAGCTTGGGACAGGGTAGGGGGAATTCACCCCTCCACTTT.